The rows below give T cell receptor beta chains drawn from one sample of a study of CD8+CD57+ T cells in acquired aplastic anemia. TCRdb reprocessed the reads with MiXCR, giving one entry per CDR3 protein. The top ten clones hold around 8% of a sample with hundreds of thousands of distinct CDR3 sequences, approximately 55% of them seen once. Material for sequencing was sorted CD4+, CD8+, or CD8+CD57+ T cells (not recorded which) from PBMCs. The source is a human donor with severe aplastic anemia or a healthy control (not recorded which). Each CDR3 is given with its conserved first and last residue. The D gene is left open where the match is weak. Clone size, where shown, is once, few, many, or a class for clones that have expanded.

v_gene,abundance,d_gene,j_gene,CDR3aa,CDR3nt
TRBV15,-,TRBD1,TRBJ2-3,CATSPQGAATDTQYF,TGTGCCACCAGCCCCCAGGGGGCGGCAACAGATACGCAGTATTTT
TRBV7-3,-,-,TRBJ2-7,CASSPHAGRDEQYF,TGTGCCAGCAGCCCACACGCGGGGCGCGACGAGCAGTACTTC
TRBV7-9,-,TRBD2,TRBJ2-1,CASSLSAGAYNEQFF,TGTGCCAGCAGCTTAAGCGCGGGAGCCTACAATGAGCAGTTCTTC
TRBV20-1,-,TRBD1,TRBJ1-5,CSARGGTGDQPQHF,TGCAGTGCTAGAGGCGGGACAGGAGATCAGCCCCAGCATTTT
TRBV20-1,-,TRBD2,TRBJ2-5,CSARGTSGRYQETQYF,TGCAGTGCTAGAGGGACTAGCGGACGATACCAAGAGACCCAGTACTTC
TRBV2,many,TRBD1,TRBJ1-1,CASSVDRGAEAFF,TGTGCCAGCAGTGTGGACAGGGGGGCTGAAGCTTTCTTT
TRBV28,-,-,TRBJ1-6,CAGSLPHPAVYNSPLHF,TGTGCCGGCAGTTTACCCCACCCAGCCGTCTATAATTCACCCCTCCACTTT
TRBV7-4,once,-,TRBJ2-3,CASSFGRQETGYSDTQYF,TGTGCCAGCAGCTTCGGGAGGCAAGAGACAGGGTATTCGGATACGCAGTATTTT
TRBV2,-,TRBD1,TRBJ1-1,CASSDRGPEAFF,TGTGCCAGCAGCGACAGGGGGCCTGAAGCTTTCTTT
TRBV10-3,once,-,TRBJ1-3,CAISAGRDTIYF,TGTGCCATCAGTGCAGGGAGAGACACCATATATTTT
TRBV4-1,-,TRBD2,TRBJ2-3,CASSQGLAGDLGNTQYF,TGCGCCAGCAGCCAGGGACTAGCGGGGGACCTCGGTAATACGCAGTATTTT
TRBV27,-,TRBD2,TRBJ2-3,CASNRLAPDTQYF,TGTGCCAGCAATCGACTAGCTCCAGATACGCAGTATTTT
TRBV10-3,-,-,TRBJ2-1,CAICSANYNEQFF,-
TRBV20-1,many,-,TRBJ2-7,CSARPMPGHRRDEQYF,TGCAGTGCTAGACCCATGCCGGGGCACCGGAGGGATGAGCAGTACTTC
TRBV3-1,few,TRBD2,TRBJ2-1,CASVGGGGSYNEQFF,TGTGCCAGCGTGGGCGGGGGTGGCTCCTACAATGAGCAGTTCTTC
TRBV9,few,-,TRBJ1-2,CASSVETAYGYTF,TGTGCCAGCAGCGTAGAGACAGCCTATGGCTACACCTTC
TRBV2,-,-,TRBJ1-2,CASSDLRGGDCGYTF,TGTGCCAGCAGTGATTTGAGGGGAGGTGACTGTGGCTACACCTTC
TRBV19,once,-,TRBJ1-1,CASSPRGAGEAFF,TGTGCCAGTAGCCCCAGAGGGGCCGGAGAAGCTTTCTTT
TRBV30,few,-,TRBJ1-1,CAWSRATEAFF,TGTGCCTGGAGCAGGGCGACTGAAGCTTTCTTT
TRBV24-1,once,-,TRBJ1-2,CATSDNRAGYTF,TGTGCCACCAGTGATAACAGGGCGGGCTACACCTTC
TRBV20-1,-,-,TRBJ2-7,CSASSASSQPYEQYF,TGCAGTGCTAGCAGTGCTAGCAGCCAGCCCTACGAGCAGTACTTC
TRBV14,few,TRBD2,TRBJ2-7,CASSQSGTSGRKEQYF,TGTGCCAGCAGCCAATCTGGGACTAGCGGGAGAAAGGAGCAGTACTTC
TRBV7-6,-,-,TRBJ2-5,CASSLSGYDETQYF,TGTGCCAGCAGCTTAAGTGGGTACGACGAGACCCAGTACTTC
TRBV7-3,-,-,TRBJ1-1,CASSITRNTEAFF,TGTGCCAGCAGCATCACCAGGAACACTGAAGCTTTCTTT
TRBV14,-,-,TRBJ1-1,CASSPHGGQNTEAFF,TGTGCCAGCAGCCCGCATGGGGGTCAAAACACTGAAGCTTTCTTT
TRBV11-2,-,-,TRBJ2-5,CASSLRQWIETQYF,TGTGCCAGCAGCTTGCGCCAGTGGATAGAGACCCAGTACTTC
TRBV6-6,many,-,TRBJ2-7,CASSQTITLSYEQYF,TGTGCCAGCAGCCAGACCATCACTCTCTCCTACGAGCAGTACTTC
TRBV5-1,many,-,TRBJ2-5,CASSFRSYQETQYF,TGCGCCAGCAGCTTTAGGTCGTACCAAGAGACCCAGTACTTC
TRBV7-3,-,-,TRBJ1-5,CASGFGSQPQHF,TGTGCCAGCGGCTTTGGCAGTCAGCCCCAGCATTTT
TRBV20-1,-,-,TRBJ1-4,CSARDGRIPNEKLFF,TGCAGTGCTAGAGATGGTAGGATACCGAATGAAAAACTGTTTTTT
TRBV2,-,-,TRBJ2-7,CASSEIGRYEQYF,TGTGCCAGCAGTGAAATCGGTCGCTACGAGCAGTACTTC
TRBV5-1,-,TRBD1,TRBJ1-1,CASSLAQGSGETEAFF,TGCGCCAGCAGCTTGGCACAGGGGTCCGGGGAGACTGAAGCTTTCTTT
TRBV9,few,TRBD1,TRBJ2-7,CASSVGGTGSIYEQYF,TGTGCCAGCAGCGTAGGGGGGACAGGTTCCATCTACGAGCAGTACTTC
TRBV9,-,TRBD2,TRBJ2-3,CASSGTSGRTDMQYF,TGTGCCAGCAGCGGGACTAGCGGGAGAACAGATATGCAGTATTTT
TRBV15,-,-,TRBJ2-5,CATSTGLQETQYF,TGTGCCACCAGCACAGGACTGCAAGAGACCCAGTACTTC
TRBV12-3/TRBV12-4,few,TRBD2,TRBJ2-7,CASGTSGIYEQYF,TGTGCTAGTGGGACTAGCGGGATCTACGAGCAGTACTTC
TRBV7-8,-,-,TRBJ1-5,CASSLVSGPRSSNQPQHF,TGTGCCAGCAGCTTAGTTTCGGGGCCGAGATCTAGCAATCAGCCCCAGCATTTT
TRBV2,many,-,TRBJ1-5,CASSEGGGHQPQHF,TGTGCCAGCAGTGAAGGTGGGGGGCATCAGCCCCAGCATTTT
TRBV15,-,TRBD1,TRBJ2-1,CATSVGTGAYNEQFF,TGTGCCACCAGCGTCGGGACAGGGGCCTACAATGAGCAGTTCTTC
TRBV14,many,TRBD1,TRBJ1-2,CASSQAGTGVYGYTF,TGTGCCAGCAGCCAAGCCGGGACAGGGGTCTATGGCTACACCTTC
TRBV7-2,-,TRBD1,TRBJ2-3,CASSGTGGADTQYF,TGTGCCAGCAGCGGGACAGGGGGGGCAGATACGCAGTATTTT
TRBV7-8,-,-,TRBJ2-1,CASRLHRQTEQFF,TGTGCCAGCAGATTGCACAGACAGACTGAGCAGTTCTTC
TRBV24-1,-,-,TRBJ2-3,CATIYGGGADTQYF,TGTGCCACCATTTACGGCGGGGGCGCAGATACGCAGTATTTT
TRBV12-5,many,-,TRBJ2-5,CASGLVEETQYF,TGTGCTAGTGGTTTGGTCGAAGAGACCCAGTACTTC
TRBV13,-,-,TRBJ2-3,CASSLQSVGAFTDTQYF,TGTGCCAGCAGCCTCCAGTCGGTCGGGGCTTTCACAGATACGCAGTATTTT
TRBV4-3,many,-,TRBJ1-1,CASSQDRPRNTEAFF,TGCGCCAGCAGCCAAGATCGCCCGCGAAACACTGAAGCTTTCTTT
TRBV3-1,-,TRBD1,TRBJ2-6,CASSETGTGVSGANVLTF,TGTGCCAGCAGTGAGACCGGGACAGGAGTATCTGGGGCCAACGTCCTGACTTTC